The rows below give T cell receptor beta chains drawn from one sample of a study of blood T cell repertoires in COVID-19. Produced via immunoSEQ multiplex PCR; TCRdb's table is partial and in-frame only. The data contain some 64,000 clones, around 65% of them singletons. Sequencing input: PBMCs or T cells enriched from blood (not recorded which). All receptors come from a woman aged 60-75 years who had been exposed to COVID-19. Each CDR3 is given without its conserved first and last residue. Size is omitted from some rows. Given values are once, few, many or a class for expanded clones.

J	V	size	CDR3
TRBJ1-5	TRBV12-1	.	ASSFVLPGGRNQPQH
TRBJ2-7	TRBV6-5	.	ASNPPQGYEQY
TRBJ1-2	TRBV28	.	ASSLSGGGYT
TRBJ1-2	TRBV29-1	.	SVEADSNYGYT
TRBJ1-1	TRBV7-2	.	ASSLPVNTEAF
TRBJ1-2	TRBV14	.	ASSQEVRQRNYGYT
TRBJ2-2	TRBV7-6	.	ASSWTSGSSGELF
TRBJ2-7	TRBV19	many	ASSPTTGGGGEQY
TRBJ2-1	TRBV2	.	ASRVRGGPNEQF
TRBJ2-1	TRBV6-5	many	ASSTQGARGNEQF
TRBJ1-1	TRBV13	.	ASSLRQNTEAF
TRBJ2-5	TRBV3-1/TRBV3-2	few	ASSQDRETQY
TRBJ2-6	TRBV30	.	AWSGTGDSGANVLT
TRBJ2-7	TRBV18	once	ASSPEAGSYEQY
TRBJ1-3	TRBV10-2	.	ASSPPLGNTIY
TRBJ2-4	TRBV12-3/TRBV12-4	once	ASSFAGKNIQY